These 31 T cell receptor beta chains share one sample of origin, sequenced in a study of blood T cells in healthy people across ages. A second PCR of 7 to 11 cycles used a sample-barcoded 5' primer and a J-beta primer mix. TCRdb called the 5' RACE reads again in MiXCR, with one record for every CDR3 protein. This sample has about 720,000 distinct CDR3 sequences, with about 24% found just once. The sequencing input was blood. The origin of the receptors is a man aged 70 or older in good health.

The rearrangement uses TRBV11-2 and TRBJ1-1; D not resolved. This CDR3 comprises 14 residues. Germline V gene data show CDR1 as SGHAT and CDR2 as FQNNGV. Trimming stripped 3 bases from V and 3 bases from J, with 11 bases between. The CDR3 is CASSFVRAHTEAFF. The DNA for the CDR3 is TGTGCCAGCAGCTTTGTTCGCGCTCACACTGAAGCTTTCTTT.

CDR3 protein: CASSSAGTGGGGGYTF. The CDR3 nucleotides are TGTGCCAGCAGTTCTGCCGGGACAGGAGGGGGTGGTGGCTACACCTTC. The chain joins TRBV28 to TRBJ1-2; 8 positions match TRBD1. CDR3 length equals 16 residues. Germline lookup yields CDR1 MDHEN and CDR2 SYDVKM. After removal of 4 bases from V and 7 bases from J, the junction contained 14 bases not matched to a gene.

This clonotype turned up a few times. The chain couples TRBV5-1 to TRBJ2-1; 7 bases map to TRBD1. V dropped 0 bases and J dropped 5; count of bases not matched to a gene: 5. The germline V gene encodes CDR1 SGHRS and CDR2 YFSETQ. The CDR3 contains 15 residues. CDR3 DNA sequence: TGCGCCAGCAGCTTGGTACAGGGGTCTCACAATGAGCAGTTCTTC. Protein product: CASSLVQGSHNEQFF.

The J gene is TRBJ2-6, the V gene TRBV5-1; D gene uncertain. The CDR3 is made up of 16 amino acids. Per the germline V gene, CDR1 is SGHRS and CDR2 is YFSETQ. V was pared by 0 bases and J by 4 bases, with 11 bases between. CDR3 nucleotides: TGCGCCAGCAGCTTGGCTACGAGTCCGGGGGCCAACGTCCTGACTTTC. Its translation is CASSLATSPGANVLTF.

The chain employs TRBV7-9 and TRBJ1-2; a possible D gene is TRBD1 (6 bases). CDR1 is SEHNR, CDR2 FQNEAQ, per germline (reference sequence). V lost 3 bases and J lost 7, with 12 bases in between. CDR3 length: 13 residues. CDR3 sequence: CASSFPQGGGYTF. CDR3 DNA sequence: TGTGCCAGCAGCTTCCCACAGGGAGGTGGCTACACCTTC. Using reference TRBV7-9 and TRBJ1-2 for the parts outside the CDR3, the full variable domain is DTGVSQNPRHKITKRGQNVTFRCDPISEHNRLYWYRQTLGQGPEFLTYFQNEAQLEKSRLLSDRFSAERPKGSFSTLEIQRTEQGDSAMYLCASSFPQGGGYTFGSGTRLTVV.

The V call is TRBV6-5, the J call TRBJ2-2; D is unclear. The CDR3 runs to 13 residues. Germline V gives CDR1 MNHEY, CDR2 SVGAGI. V was shortened by 6 bases and J by 7 bases, with 12 bases between the two germline ends. CDR3 sequence reads: CASSPTRRGELFF. CDR3 DNA: TGTGCCAGCAGCCCTACCCGGCGCGGGGAGCTGTTTTTT.

This chain uses TRBV24-1 with TRBJ2-5; D remains ambiguous. This CDR3 region has 14 residues. Trimming left V 4 bases short and J 5 bases short, with 13 bases between. Germline V CDR1 and CDR2: KGHDR, SFDVKD. In nucleotides, the CDR3 is TGTGCCACCAGTGACCGGAATACCGGGGAGACCCAGTACTTC. Its translation is CATSDRNTGETQYF.

This clonotype was found a few times. This chain connects TRBV11-3 to TRBJ2-5; D is ambiguous. Gene TRBJ2-1 matches the end of the DNA better, so the J call may be wrong. The CDR3 is made up of 15 amino acids. Looked up from germline, CDR1 is SGHNT and CDR2 is YENEEA. CDR3 DNA: TGTGCCAGCAGCTTCTACGGGCAAGACGCTTATGAGCAGTTCTTC. Its protein product is CASSFYGQDAYEQFF.

This clonotype was observed a handful of times. This rearrangement joins TRBV4-1 to TRBJ2-1, with 10 bases aligning to TRBD2. This CDR3 comprises 19 residues. The J segment lost 2 bases and the V segment lost 3 bases, leaving 13 bases of the junction unmatched. Germline lookup yields CDR1 MGHRA and CDR2 YSYEKL. The CDR3 protein is CASSHLPTSGSTPYNEQFF. The CDR3 region has the DNA TGCGCCAGCAGCCATCTCCCGACTAGCGGGTCGACTCCCTACAATGAGCAGTTCTTC.

The chain recombines TRBV15 with TRBJ2-7, with D perhaps matching TRBD2 (5 bases). The CDR3 covers 14 residues. V was pared by 1 base and J by 1 base, with 8 bases between. The germline CDR1 and CDR2 sequences are LNHNV and YYDKDF (reference sequence). CDR3 residues: CATSRGGNSYEQYF. CDR3 DNA: TGTGCCACCAGCAGAGGAGGGAATTCCTACGAGCAGTACTTC.

The chain couples TRBV5-1 to TRBJ2-1; D gene uncertain. The CDR3 is made up of 16 amino acids. Trimming pared 0 bases from V and 2 bases from J, leaving 12 bases between. CDR1 and CDR2 (germline): SGHRS, YFSETQ. CDR3 loop: CASSLAYTLPYNEQFF. The CDR3 DNA reads TGCGCCAGCAGCTTGGCCTACACACTCCCCTACAATGAGCAGTTCTTC.

CDR3 nucleotides: TGTGCCAGCATGCCCCAGACAGTACACTATGGCTACACCTTC. Protein sequence: CASMPQTVHYGYTF. The chain recombines TRBV2 with TRBJ1-2; TRBD1 is a possible D gene (5 bases). The CDR3 totals 14 residues. V was trimmed by 7 bases and J by 3 bases, leaving 15 bases between them. Germline CDR1 reads SNHLY; CDR2 reads FYNNEI.

The chain combines TRBV14 with TRBJ2-1, with D possibly TRBD2 on 6 matching bases. The CDR3 consists of 18 residues. Trimming removed 3 bases from V and 5 bases from J, with 23 bases in between. Germline V lookup: CDR1 SGHDN, CDR2 FVKESK. The CDR3 here is CASSHSLGGVLSHNEQFF. The CDR3 region has the DNA TGTGCCAGCAGCCATTCCTTAGGCGGGGTCTTATCCCACAATGAGCAGTTCTTC.

On this clonotype itself: One end of the junction varies from germline; a read error may be responsible. The chain recombines TRBV5-1 with TRBJ2-2; 7 positions match TRBD1. Germline-derived CDR1 and CDR2 are SGHRS and YFSETQ. This CDR3 region has 16 residues. Here the CDR3 DNA reads TGCGCCAGCAGCTTGGAGGGGGCCCCCCAAGCCGGGGAGCTGTCTTTT. Translated: CASSLEGAPQAGELSF.

The V and J genes are TRBV6-6 and TRBJ2-1; either TRBD1 or TRBD2 may fit D (5 bases each). The CDR3 loop spans 15 amino acids. The V end was cut by 2 bases, the J end by 7 bases, with 15 bases between. CDR1 and CDR2 from the germline V gene are MNHNY and SVGAGI (reference sequence). The CDR3 here is CASSYGGRVLNEQFF. The CDR3 region has the DNA TGTGCCAGCAGTTACGGGGGTAGAGTTCTTAATGAGCAGTTCTTC.

V gene TRBV20-1 combines with J gene TRBJ2-5; TRBD2 matches at 8 bases. This CDR3 contains 14 residues. The J segment lost 5 bases and the V segment lost 6 bases, leaving 11 bases of the junction unmatched. The germline CDR1 and CDR2 sequences are DFQATT and SNEGSKA (reference sequence). The chain's CDR3 is CSAEDSGLEETQYF. The CDR3 nucleotides are TGCAGTGCCGAGGATTCGGGACTAGAGGAGACCCAGTACTTC.

CDR3: CASSSRQGARGYTF. Written as DNA, the CDR3 is TGTGCCAGCAGCTCCCGACAGGGGGCTCGTGGCTACACCTTC. The chain has TRBV12-3 or TRBV12-4 and TRBJ1-2, with 10 bases identical to TRBD1. The CDR3 loop spans 14 amino acids. The junction had 8 bases not matched to a gene; V was cut back by 6 bases and J by 7 bases.

The chain recombines TRBV11-2 with TRBJ2-1; D is unclear. The CDR3 spans 16 residues. Germline V gives CDR1 SGHAT, CDR2 FQNNGV. Trimming cost V 5 bases and J 0 bases, with 14 bases left between them. The chain's CDR3 is CASSLQTRSSYNEQFF. In nucleotides, the CDR3 is TGTGCCAGCAGCCTCCAGACACGGAGCTCCTACAATGAGCAGTTCTTC.

The sample holds a few counts of this clonotype. The chain recombines TRBV20-1 with TRBJ2-5, with 12 bases aligning to TRBD2. This CDR3 has 16 residues. Germline assignment: CDR1 DFQATT and CDR2 SNEGSKA (reference sequence). Trimming removed 0 bases from V and 3 bases from J; junction bases left unmatched: 5. The CDR3 sequence: CSARDLAGGDEETQYF. The CDR3 DNA is TGCAGTGCTAGAGATCTAGCGGGGGGGGATGAAGAGACCCAGTACTTC.

The chain combines TRBV21-1 with TRBJ2-5; the table calls TRBD2, which could not be checked here. The J call may be incorrect, as the DNA end agrees better with TRBJ2-7. TRBV21-1 is termed a pseudogene. The CDR3 spans 13 residues. In nucleotides, the CDR3 is TGTGCCAGCAGCAAAGTGAGCCGCTACGAGCAGTACGTC. It translates to CASSKVSRYEQYV.

This clonotype has more than one count but fewer than ten. At one boundary the junction diverges from the germline segment, which might be a read error. The chain joins TRBV6-6 to TRBJ2-3, with 9 bases that match TRBD2. This CDR3 has 15 residues. CDR1 and CDR2 (germline): MNHNY, SVGAGI (reference sequence). The CDR3 region has the DNA TGTGCCAGCAGTTACGCGGGAGGGCGCACAGATACGCAGTGTTTT. Its translation is CASSYAGGRTDTQCF.

This clonotype was observed a handful of times. This rearrangement joins TRBV7-2 to TRBJ2-1; TRBD1 matches at 7 bases. With V trimmed by 7 bases and J by 7 bases, 10 bases remained unmatched. This CDR3 has 14 amino acids. Germline CDR1 SGHTA, CDR2 FQGNSA. Here the CDR3 DNA reads TGTGCCAGCACCAGACAGGGCCTAGTGAATGAGCAGTTCTTC. Translated: CASTRQGLVNEQFF.

This clonotype was observed at least ten times. The chain joins TRBV29-1 to TRBJ2-2; TRBD1 matches at 7 bases. The CDR3 contains 16 residues. Germline CDR1 and CDR2: SQVTM and ANQGSEA. The ends lost 5 bases at V and 2 bases at J; junction bases unmatched: 11. The CDR3 region is CSVPRQGIYNTGELFF. CDR3 coding DNA: TGCAGCGTTCCCCGACAGGGAATATATAACACCGGGGAGCTGTTTTTT.

There are a few counts of this clonotype. The chain's CDR3 is CASSLAGNNSPLHF. CDR3 nucleotides: TGTGCCAGCAGTTTAGCAGGGAATAATTCACCCCTCCACTTT. V is TRBV27 and J is TRBJ1-6; possible D gene TRBD1, 5 bases. Germline V gene sequence: CDR1 MNHEY, CDR2 SMNVEV (reference sequence). Trimming pared 2 bases from V and 5 bases from J, leaving 7 bases between. The CDR3 length is 14 residues.

The rearrangement links TRBV6-2 or TRBV6-3 to TRBJ2-5, with D possibly TRBD2 on 5 matching bases. CDR1 MNHEY and CDR2 SVGEGT come from the germline V gene. Trimming shortened V by 5 bases and J by 7 bases, and 20 bases separated the two germline ends. This CDR3 region has 15 residues. The CDR3 spells CASSPLLEGKRTQYF. The CDR3 nucleotides are TGTGCCAGCAGTCCCTTACTAGAGGGAAAGCGGACCCAGTACTTC.

Only a few counts were recorded for this clonotype. The chain has TRBV5-1 and TRBJ1-2, with TRBD1 identical over 7 bases. The CDR3 extends over 15 amino acids. Germline V CDR1 and CDR2: SGHRS, YFSETQ. After removal of 2 bases from V and 0 bases from J, the junction contained 4 bases not matched to a gene. CDR3 sequence reads: CASSFRTGPNYGYTF. The CDR3, as DNA: TGCGCCAGCAGCTTCCGGACAGGTCCTAACTATGGCTACACCTTC.

As to this clonotype: An end of the junction differs from the germline gene, which may be a read error. The V gene is TRBV29-1, the J gene TRBJ1-1; 8 bases agree with TRBD1. CDR1 is SQVTM and CDR2 is ANQGSEA in the germline V gene. CDR3 size: 14 residues. The CDR3 region is CSVVVRGRRTEAFF. DNA for the CDR3: TGCAGCGTTGTGGTCAGGGGGCGCCGGACTGAAGCCTTCTTT. The variable domain in full, completed from reference TRBV29-1 and TRBJ1-1, reads SAVISQKPSRDICQRGTSLTIQCQVDSQVTMMFWYRQQPGQSLTLIATANQGSEATYESGFVIDKFPISRPNLTFSTLTVSNMSPEDSSIYLCSVVVRGRRTEAFFGQGTRLTVV.

Concerning this clonotype itself: At one end, the junction sequence differs from germline, possibly due to a read error. The chain has TRBV19 and TRBJ1-2, with unresolved D. Germline values: CDR1 LNHDA, CDR2 SQIVND (reference sequence). The CDR3 spans 14 residues. The CDR3 DNA reads TGTGCCAGTAGTGGGGAGAGGACTATGGCCTCAAGGTATTTC. Its protein product is CASSGERTMASRYF.

The chain has TRBV5-4 and TRBJ2-6; D is unclear. This CDR3 has 17 residues. Trimming stripped 5 bases from V and 1 base from J, with 16 bases between. Germline loops: CDR1 SGHNT, CDR2 YYREEE (reference sequence). The CDR3 is CASSIGQFLSGANVLTF. CDR3 DNA: TGTGCCAGCAGTATCGGGCAGTTTCTATCTGGGGCCAACGTCCTGACTTTC.

A few counts support this clonotype. The chain is built from TRBV2 and TRBJ2-5; D perhaps matches TRBD1 (5 bases). TRBJ2-7 explains the end of the DNA better; the J call may be wrong. The CDR3 has 14 residues. The V gene's germline CDR1 is SNHLY and CDR2 FYNNEI. The DNA of the CDR3 is TGTGCCAGCAGTGTAAACAGGTATCCCTACGAGCAGTACGTC. Amino acid sequence: CASSVNRYPYEQYV.

This clonotype was counted only a few times. V and J are TRBV18 and TRBJ2-3, with D maybe TRBD2 (5 bases). This CDR3 is 17 amino acids long. Trimming pared 2 bases from V and 2 bases from J, leaving 17 bases between. Per germline, CDR1 KGHSH and CDR2 LQKENI. The DNA for the CDR3 is TGTGCCAGCTCACCAGGCCCCGGGCGAGGGTTCACAGATACGCAGTATTTT. Protein product: CASSPGPGRGFTDTQYF.